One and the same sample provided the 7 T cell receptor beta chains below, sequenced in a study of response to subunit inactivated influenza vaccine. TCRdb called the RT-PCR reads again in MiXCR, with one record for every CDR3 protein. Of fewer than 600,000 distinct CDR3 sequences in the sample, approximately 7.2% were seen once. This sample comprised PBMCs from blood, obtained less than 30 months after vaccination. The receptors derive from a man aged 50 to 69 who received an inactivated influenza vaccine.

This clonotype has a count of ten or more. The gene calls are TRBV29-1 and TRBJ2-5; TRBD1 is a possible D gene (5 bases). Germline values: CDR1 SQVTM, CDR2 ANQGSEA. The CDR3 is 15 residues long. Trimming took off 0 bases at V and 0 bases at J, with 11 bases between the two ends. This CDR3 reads CSVEDLKGYQETQYF. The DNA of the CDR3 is TGCAGCGTTGAAGATCTCAAGGGGTACCAAGAGACCCAGTACTTC.

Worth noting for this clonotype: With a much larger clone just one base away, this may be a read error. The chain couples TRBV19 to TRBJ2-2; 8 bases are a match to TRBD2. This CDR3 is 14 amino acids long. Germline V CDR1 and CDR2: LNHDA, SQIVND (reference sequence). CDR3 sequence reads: CTSQNGGDTGELFF. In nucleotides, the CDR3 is TGTACCAGTCAGAACGGGGGGGACACCGGGGAGCTGTTTTTT. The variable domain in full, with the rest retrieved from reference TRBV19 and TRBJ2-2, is DGGITQSPKYLFRKEGQNVTLSCEQNLNHDAMYWYRQDPGQGLRLIYYSQIVNDFQKGDIAEGYSVSREKKESFPLTVTSAQKNPTAFYLCTSQNGGDTGELFFGEGSRLTVL.

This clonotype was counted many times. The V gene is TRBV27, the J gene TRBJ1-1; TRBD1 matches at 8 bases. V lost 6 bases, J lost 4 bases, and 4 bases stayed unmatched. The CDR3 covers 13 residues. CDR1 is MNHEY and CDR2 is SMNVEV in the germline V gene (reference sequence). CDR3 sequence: CASRLTGGTEAFF. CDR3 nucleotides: TGTGCCAGCAGACTTACAGGGGGCACTGAAGCTTTCTTT.

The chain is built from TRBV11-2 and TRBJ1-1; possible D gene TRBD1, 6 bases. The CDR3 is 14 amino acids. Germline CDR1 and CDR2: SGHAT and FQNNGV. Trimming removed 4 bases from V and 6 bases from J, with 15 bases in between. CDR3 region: CASSSGGGRPEAFF. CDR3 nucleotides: TGTGCCAGCAGCTCCGGGGGGGGGCGCCCTGAAGCTTTCTTT.

CDR3: CASSHRDRGSATNEKLFF. Written as DNA, the CDR3 is TGTGCCAGCAGTCACCGGGACAGGGGTAGCGCAACTAATGAAAAACTGTTTTTT. The chain is built from TRBV6-5 and TRBJ1-4, with 10 bases identical to TRBD1. The CDR3 has 18 residues. Per the germline V gene, CDR1 is MNHEY and CDR2 is SVGAGI. V was clipped by 5 bases and J by 0 bases; unmatched bases: 9.

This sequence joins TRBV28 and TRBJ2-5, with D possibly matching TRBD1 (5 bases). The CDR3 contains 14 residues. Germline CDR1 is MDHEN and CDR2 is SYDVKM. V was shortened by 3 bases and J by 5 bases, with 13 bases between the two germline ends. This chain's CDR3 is CASSFTYSGETQYF. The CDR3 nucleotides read TGTGCCAGCAGTTTTACCTATTCAGGGGAGACCCAGTACTTC.

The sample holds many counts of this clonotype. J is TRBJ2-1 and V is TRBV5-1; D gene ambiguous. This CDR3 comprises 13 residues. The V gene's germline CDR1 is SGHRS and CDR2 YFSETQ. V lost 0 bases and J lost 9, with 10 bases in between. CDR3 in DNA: TGCGCCAGCAGCTTGGAAGTAGTCTCTGAGCAGTTCTTC. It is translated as CASSLEVVSEQFF.